A single sample is the source of the 7 T cell receptor beta chains below, sequenced in a study of T cells in women clearing cervical HPV infection. TCRdb keeps only in-frame clones here, not all; method: immunoSEQ multiplex PCR. Its listing shows some 28,000 clones. Specimen: blood buffy coat. Source of these receptors: a woman aged 18-70 years with a cervical HPV16 infection that either progressed to CIN3+ or cleared (not recorded which).

Notes on this clone: The missing CDR3 end, 3 residues past where the read stops, is filled in from the germline J gene. The chain joins TRBV5-5 to TRBJ2-3; D is perhaps TRBD2 (6 bases). CDR3 length equals 13 residues. Germline V gene data show CDR1 as SGHKS and CDR2 as YYEKEE (reference sequence). CDR3 protein: CASSLGGEETQYF. The CDR3 bases that were read are TGTGCCAGCAGCTTGGGAGGGGAGGAGACG.

Remarks on this clone: The CDR3 end lies 3 residues beyond the end of the read and is filled in from the germline J gene. The chain has TRBV18 and TRBJ1-1; unclear D gene. The CDR3 totals 13 residues. Germline lookup yields CDR1 KGHSH and CDR2 LQKENI. The CDR3 bases that were read are TGTGCCAGCTCACCAATGTCAACAGATACG. It yields the protein CASSPMSTDT. The complete CDR3 protein is CASSPMSTDTAFF.

With respect to this clone: Sequencing ends 3 residues short of the CDR3 end; the germline J gene provides the rest. The V call is TRBV5-6, the J call TRBJ1-2, with a tentative D call TRBD1 (5 bases). Trimming shortened V by 0 bases and J by 6 bases, and 12 bases separated the two germline ends. The CDR3 contains 14 residues. CDR1 and CDR2 (germline): SGHDT, YYEEEE. The chain's CDR3 is CASSLGGPFNGYTF. The DNA read from the CDR3 is TGTGCCAGCAGCTTGGGGGGCCCCTTTAATGGC.

Partial CDR3 DNA: TGCAGTGCTAGGGACAACTACGAG. As protein: CSARDNYE. The complete CDR3 reads CSARDNYEQYF. The genes are TRBV20-1 and TRBJ2-7; possibly TRBD1 for D (5 bases). The CDR3 extends 3 residues past the end of the read, so its final part is completed from the germline J gene. The germline V gene encodes CDR1 DFQATT and CDR2 SNEGSKA (reference sequence). The V end lost 3 bases, the J end lost 3 bases, and 6 bases lay between the germline ends. The CDR3 has 11 residues.

Comment on this clone: The read falls 3 residues short of the CDR3 end, and the missing part is taken from the germline J gene. The V gene is TRBV5-6, the J gene TRBJ1-4; a possible D gene is TRBD1 (6 bases). V dropped 0 bases and J dropped 7 bases, with 13 bases sitting between them. The V gene's germline CDR1 is SGHDT and CDR2 YYEEEE. The CDR3 totals 15 residues. The chain's CDR3 is CASSLGRTVFEKLFF. The DNA read from the CDR3 is TGTGCCAGCAGCTTGGGACGGACAGTCTTTGAAAAA. The variable domain in full, with the rest retrieved from reference TRBV5-6 and TRBJ1-4, is DAGVTQSPTHLIKTRGQQVTLRCSPKSGHDTVSWYQQALGQGPQFIFQYYEEEERQRGNFPDRFSGHQFPNYSSELNVNALLLGDSALYLCASSLGRTVFEKLFFGSGTQLSVL.

A note on this clone: Read sequence stops 3 residues before the CDR3 end, and the germline J gene provides the missing end. V is TRBV2 and J is TRBJ2-3, with a weak D call TRBD2 (5 bases). Germline loops: CDR1 SNHLY, CDR2 FYNNEI. The CDR3 runs 14 residues. This CDR3 reads CASSDIGVEETQYF. The part of the CDR3 DNA that was read is TGTGCCAGCAGTGACATCGGGGTAGAAGAGACG.

The CDR3 spells CAWSAPGGGYTF. Incomplete CDR3 DNA: TGTGCCTGGAGTGCACCAGGCGGGGGC. The chain recombines TRBV30 with TRBJ1-2; D call uncertain. The sequenced fragment ends 3 residues before the CDR3 boundary, so the rest is inferred from the germline J gene. The germline V gene encodes CDR1 GTSNPN and CDR2 SVGIG (reference sequence). This CDR3 region has 12 residues.